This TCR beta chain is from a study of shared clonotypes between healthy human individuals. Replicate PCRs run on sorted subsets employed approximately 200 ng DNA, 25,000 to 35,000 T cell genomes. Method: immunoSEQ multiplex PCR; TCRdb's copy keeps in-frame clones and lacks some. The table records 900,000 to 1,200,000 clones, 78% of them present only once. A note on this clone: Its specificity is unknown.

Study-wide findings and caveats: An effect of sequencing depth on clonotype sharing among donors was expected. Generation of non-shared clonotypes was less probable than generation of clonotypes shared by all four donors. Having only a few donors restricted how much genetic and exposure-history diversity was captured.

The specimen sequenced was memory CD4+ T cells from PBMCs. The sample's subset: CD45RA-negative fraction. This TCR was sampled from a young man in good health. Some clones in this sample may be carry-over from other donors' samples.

The CDR3 DNA sequence: TGTGCCAGCAACCGACGGGGAGGGGGCACTGAAGCTTTCTTT. The encoded protein is CASNRRGGGTEAFF. J is TRBJ1-1 and V is TRBV11-2; maybe TRBD1 (6 bases). V was shortened by 7 bases and J by 4 bases, with 16 bases between the two germline ends. The CDR3 has 14 amino acids. Germline V gene lookup returns CDR1 SGHAT and CDR2 FQNNGV. The entire variable domain, with the rest obtained from reference TRBV11-2 and TRBJ1-1, is as follows: EAGVAQSPRYKIIEKRQSVAFWCNPISGHATLYWYQQILGQGPKLLIQFQNNGVVDDSQLPKDRFSAERLKGVDSTLKIQPAKLEDSAVYLCASNRRGGGTEAFFGQGTRLTVV.